The sequence of this T cell receptor (beta chain) was determined in a study of blood T cell repertoires in COVID-19. Study context: The origin of the acute and convalescent COVID-19 samples was the United States, Italy and Spain. The analysed material was cDNA or gDNA that came from T cells, B-cell-depleted T cells, or PBMCs.

The germline V gene has CDR1 SGHTA and CDR2 FQGNSA. This CDR3 is built from 14 residues. V shed 6 bases and J 6 bases; nucleotides not matched to a gene: 7. Per the original methods: The assay estimated nucleated cells by amplifying reference gene primers. Clones were sequenced by immunoSEQ multiplex PCR, and TCRdb holds only the in-frame ones, with some missing. V and J calls plus clone size are reproduced from that table; the DNA served to infer D and trimming. Among 130,000 or so clones, around 90% were seen once, and the ten largest hold more than 1.5%. The receptor comes from a woman aged 60-70 years with acute or convalescent COVID-19. The specimen was peripheral blood. The chain recombines TRBV7-2 with TRBJ2-3, with 9 bases lining up with TRBD1. CDR3 bases: TGTGCCAGCAGTCTAGACAGGGGGTGGGATACGCAGTATTTT. Translation gives CASSLDRGWDTQYF.